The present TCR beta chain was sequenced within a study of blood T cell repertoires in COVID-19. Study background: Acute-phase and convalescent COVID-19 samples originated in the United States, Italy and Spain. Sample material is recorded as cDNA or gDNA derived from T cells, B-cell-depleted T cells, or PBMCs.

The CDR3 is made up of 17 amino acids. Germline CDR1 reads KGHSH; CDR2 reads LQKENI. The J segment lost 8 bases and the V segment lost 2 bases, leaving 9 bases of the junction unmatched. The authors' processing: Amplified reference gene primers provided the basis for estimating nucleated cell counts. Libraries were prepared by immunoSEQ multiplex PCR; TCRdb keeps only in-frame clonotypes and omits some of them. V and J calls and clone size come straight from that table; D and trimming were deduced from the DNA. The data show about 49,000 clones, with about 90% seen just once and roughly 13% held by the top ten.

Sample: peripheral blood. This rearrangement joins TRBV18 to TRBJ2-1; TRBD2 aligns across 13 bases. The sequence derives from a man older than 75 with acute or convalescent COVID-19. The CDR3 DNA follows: TGTGCCAGCTCACCAGGGACTAGCGGGGAGGGACTATATGAGCAGTTCTTC. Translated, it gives CASSPGTSGEGLYEQFF.